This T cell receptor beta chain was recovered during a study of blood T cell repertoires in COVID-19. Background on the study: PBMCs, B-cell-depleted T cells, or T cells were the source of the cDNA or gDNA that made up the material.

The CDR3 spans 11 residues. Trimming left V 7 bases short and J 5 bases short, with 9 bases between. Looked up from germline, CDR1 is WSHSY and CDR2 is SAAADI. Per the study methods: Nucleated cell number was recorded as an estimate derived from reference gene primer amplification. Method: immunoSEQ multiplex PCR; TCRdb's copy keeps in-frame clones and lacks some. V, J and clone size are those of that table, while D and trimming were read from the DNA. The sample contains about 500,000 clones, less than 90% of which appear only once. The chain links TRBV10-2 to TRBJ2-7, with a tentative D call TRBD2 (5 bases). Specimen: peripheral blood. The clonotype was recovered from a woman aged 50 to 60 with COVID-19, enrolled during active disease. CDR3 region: CASTQRDEQYF. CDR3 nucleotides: TGCGCCAGCACCCAGAGGGACGAGCAGTACTTC.